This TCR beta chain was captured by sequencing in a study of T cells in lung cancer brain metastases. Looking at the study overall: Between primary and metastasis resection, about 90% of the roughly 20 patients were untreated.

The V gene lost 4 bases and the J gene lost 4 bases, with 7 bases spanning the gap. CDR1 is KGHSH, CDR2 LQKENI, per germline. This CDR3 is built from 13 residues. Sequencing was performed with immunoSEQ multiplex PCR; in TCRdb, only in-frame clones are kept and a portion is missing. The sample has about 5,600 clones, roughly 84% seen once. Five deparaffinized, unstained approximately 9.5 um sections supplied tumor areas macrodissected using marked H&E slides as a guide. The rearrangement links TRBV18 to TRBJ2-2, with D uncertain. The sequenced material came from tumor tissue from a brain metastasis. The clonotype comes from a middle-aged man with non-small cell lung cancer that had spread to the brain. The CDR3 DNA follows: TGTGCCAGCTCACGGGATTTCACCGGGGAGCTGTTTTTT. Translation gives CASSRDFTGELFF.